This record looks at one TCR beta chain sequence and its context. Its target is not known. The data originate from a study of T cell responses to AZD1222 COVID-19 vaccine. Repertoires were generated with immunoSEQ multiplex PCR, while TCRdb's copy carries only in-frame clones and drops some. The sample lists 200,000 to 250,000 clones, about 95% occurring once. Looked up from germline, CDR1 is KGHDR and CDR2 is SFDVKD. With V trimmed by 2 bases and J by 3 bases, 3 bases remained unmatched. The length of the CDR3 is 15 residues. Whole-study findings and limits: No repertoire was sampled before or during the peak T cell response, only after it. With dominance at 160-218 and 743-854, vaccine-associated CD4 TCRs spanned spike.

This clonotype was sampled from an adult who received the MenACWY meningococcal vaccine as a control. Here the sequenced sample was peripheral blood, taken 28 days after the second dose of the MenACWY control vaccine. The chain links TRBV24-1 to TRBJ2-7, with TRBD1 identical over 10 bases. CDR3 sequence reads: CATSDSGDRGYEQYF. In DNA, the CDR3 is TGTGCCACCAGTGATTCTGGGGACAGGGGCTACGAGCAGTACTTC.